The 32 T cell receptor beta chains below were found in one sample sequenced in a study of T cell changes during pregnancy in multiple sclerosis. Sequenced by immunoSEQ multiplex PCR; TCRdb stores in-frame clones only, minus some. This table holds around 130,000 clones, roughly 97% found once. The source material was peripheral blood, sampled after pregnancy. The source is a female donor with multiple sclerosis, enrolled in a pregnancy study.

This clone was detected only once. The CDR3 DNA reads as TGCGCCAGCAGCCTAATATGGCTCAGCGGGGGAAGTCAGCCCCAGCATTTT. Its translation: CASSLIWLSGGSQPQHF. This rearrangement joins TRBV4-3 to TRBJ1-5; D perhaps matches TRBD1 (5 bases). Trimming cost V 4 bases and J 6 bases, with 22 bases left between them. The CDR3 covers 17 residues. Germline V gives CDR1 LGHNA, CDR2 YSLEER.

J is TRBJ1-2 and V is TRBV5-1; D gene uncertain. CDR1 and CDR2 from the germline V gene are SGHRS and YFSETQ. This CDR3 spans 13 amino acids. Trimming pared 1 base from V and 7 bases from J, leaving 11 bases between. The CDR3 DNA sequence: TGCGCCAGCAGCTTGATTTTAACGGGTGGCTACACCTTC. This codes for CASSLILTGGYTF.

This chain uses TRBV28 with TRBJ2-1; 8 bases agree with TRBD1. This CDR3 contains 16 residues. Unmatched junction bases numbered 19, after V lost 9 bases and J lost 9 bases. Germline-derived CDR1 and CDR2 are MDHEN and SYDVKM. Written as DNA, the CDR3 is TGTGCCAGTTCTGACCAGGGGGCTTTAAGGAGAAGTGAGCAGTTCTTC. Protein sequence: CASSDQGALRRSEQFF.

The gene calls are TRBV10-1 and TRBJ2-1; 9 bases are shared with TRBD1. V shed 8 bases and J 10 bases; nucleotides not matched to a gene: 12. Germline values: CDR1 WNHNN, CDR2 SYGVQD (reference sequence). The CDR3 is 14 residues long. The chain's CDR3 is CASSRRDREGEQFF. CDR3 coding DNA: TGCGCCAGCTCAAGAAGGGACAGGGAGGGCGAGCAGTTCTTC.

This chain joins TRBV9 and TRBJ2-7, with D maybe TRBD2 (7 bases). CDR1 and CDR2 (germline): SGDLS, YYNGEE. Trimming shortened V by 4 bases and J by 4 bases, and 15 bases separated the two germline ends. The CDR3 is made up of 14 amino acids. The CDR3 DNA reads as TGTGCCAGCAGCCCCGGGGGGCCGGGATACGAGCAGTACTTC. Translation: CASSPGGPGYEQYF.

This rearrangement joins TRBV5-5 to TRBJ2-7, with 8 bases aligning to TRBD2. The CDR3 loop spans 14 amino acids. The ends lost 0 bases at V and 3 bases at J; junction bases unmatched: 2. Per the germline V gene, CDR1 is SGHKS and CDR2 is YYEKEE (reference sequence). For the CDR3, the DNA is TGTGCCAGCAGCTTGGGGAGCGGGAGCTACGAGCAGTACTTC. Protein: CASSLGSGSYEQYF.

This chain joins TRBV27 and TRBJ2-1; a weak D match, TRBD1 (5 bases). Germline V CDR1 and CDR2: MNHEY, SMNVEV (reference sequence). The CDR3 runs 13 residues. Trimming took off 5 bases at V and 5 bases at J, with 10 bases between the two ends. This chain's CDR3 is CASSRTGNNEQFF. CDR3 DNA: TGTGCCAGCAGTCGAACAGGTAACAATGAGCAGTTCTTC.

The chain combines TRBV6-5 with TRBJ1-2; 7 bases fit TRBD1. In germline, CDR1 is MNHEY, CDR2 SVGAGI. The CDR3 is 13 amino acids. Trimming at V came to 5 bases and at J to 6 bases, leaving 6 bases not matched to a gene. The CDR3 DNA reads as TGTGCCAGCAGTACCGACAGGGCGCATGGCTACACCTTC. Protein sequence: CASSTDRAHGYTF.

The chain combines TRBV9 with TRBJ2-5, with D uncertain. The CDR3 runs 16 residues. Germline V lookup: CDR1 SGDLS, CDR2 YYNGEE. Trimming pared 0 bases from V and 1 base from J, leaving 13 bases between. The CDR3 reads CASSVAGGFSQETQYF. CDR3 in DNA: TGTGCCAGCAGCGTAGCTGGTGGCTTCAGCCAAGAGACCCAGTACTTC.

This clone was seen once. This chain uses TRBV7-9 with TRBJ1-1, with 7 bases identical to TRBD1. Germline V lookup: CDR1 SEHNR, CDR2 FQNEAQ (reference sequence). The V segment lost 2 bases and the J segment 5 bases; nucleotides outside the gene matches: 11. This CDR3 has 16 residues. The CDR3 region is CASSLQGSGQNTEAFF. The DNA of the CDR3 is TGTGCCAGCAGCTTACAAGGATCGGGACAGAATACTGAAGCTTTCTTT.

J is TRBJ2-7 and V is TRBV9; 14 bases map to TRBD2. The CDR3 has 16 amino acids. The J segment lost 3 bases and the V segment lost 0 bases, leaving 2 bases of the junction unmatched. The germline V gene encodes CDR1 SGDLS and CDR2 YYNGEE. The CDR3 DNA is TGTGCCAGCAGCGTAGAAGGGACTAGCGGGGGCTACGAGCAGTACTTC. It specifies CASSVEGTSGGYEQYF.

The V gene is TRBV2, the J gene TRBJ1-4; 7 bases match TRBD1. The junction had 9 bases not matched to a gene; V was cut back by 6 bases and J by 8 bases. This CDR3 is 14 amino acids long. From germline, CDR1 is SNHLY and CDR2 FYNNEI. Here the CDR3 reads CASRSATGLEKLFF. CDR3 nucleotide sequence: TGTGCCAGCAGATCCGCGACAGGGTTAGAAAAACTGTTTTTT.

The V call is TRBV6-5, the J call TRBJ1-2, with D perhaps matching TRBD1 (6 bases). The germline CDR1 and CDR2 sequences are MNHEY and SVGAGI. The CDR3 contains 12 residues. Trimming stripped 6 bases from V and 4 bases from J, with 9 bases between. CDR3 protein: CASRDRTYGYTF. As DNA, the CDR3 is TGTGCCAGCAGGGACAGAACCTATGGCTACACCTTC.

The rearrangement uses TRBV19 and TRBJ1-2; the D gene is possibly TRBD1 (5 bases). Trimming stripped 10 bases from V and 7 bases from J, with 19 bases between. Germline V CDR1 and CDR2: LNHDA, SQIVND (reference sequence). The CDR3 consists of 13 residues. DNA for the CDR3: TGTGCCATTGGTCCGGGGGTAGTAGGTGGCTACACCTTC. Encoded protein: CAIGPGVVGGYTF.

The V gene is TRBV2, the J gene TRBJ2-7, with 13 bases fitting TRBD2. This CDR3 spans 16 amino acids. The J segment lost 9 bases and the V segment lost 6 bases, leaving 14 bases of the junction unmatched. CDR1 is SNHLY and CDR2 is FYNNEI in the germline V gene. CDR3 bases: TGTGCCAGCAGCCCTCCCGTGGGACTAGCGGGGAGGGGGCAGTACTTC. It yields the protein CASSPPVGLAGRGQYF.

The J gene is TRBJ1-3, the V gene TRBV2; D is uncertain. The CDR3 is 15 residues long. From germline, CDR1 is SNHLY and CDR2 FYNNEI. V was cut by 4 bases and J by 0 bases, with 10 bases left in between. The CDR3 sequence: CASSARFSSGNTIYF. CDR3 DNA: TGTGCCAGCAGTGCCAGGTTTAGCTCTGGAAACACCATATATTTT.

The chain couples TRBV18 to TRBJ2-5, with no clear D. This CDR3 region has 14 residues. Per germline, CDR1 KGHSH and CDR2 LQKENI. Trimming left V 0 bases short and J 3 bases short, with 8 bases between. The CDR3 protein is CASSPPSGKETQYF. CDR3 in DNA: TGTGCCAGCTCACCACCGTCAGGAAAAGAGACCCAGTACTTC.

This chain links TRBV2 with TRBJ1-1, with D possibly matching TRBD1 (6 bases). The germline gives CDR1 SNHLY, CDR2 FYNNEI. The CDR3 consists of 14 residues. V was shortened by 1 base and J by 5 bases, with 11 bases between the two germline ends. Here the CDR3 DNA reads TGTGCCAGCAGTGAAGGAGGGGGGGGAACTGAAGCTTTCTTT. This gives the protein CASSEGGGGTEAFF.

This chain connects TRBV5-1 to TRBJ2-3; D remains unclear. Trimming removed 0 bases at V and 2 bases at J, with 7 bases between. The CDR3 is made up of 14 amino acids. In germline, CDR1 is SGHRS, CDR2 YFSETQ. CDR3 sequence reads: CASSLEQFTDTQYF. In DNA, the CDR3 is TGCGCCAGCAGCTTGGAACAGTTCACAGATACGCAGTATTTT.

The chain uses TRBV30 and TRBJ2-7; 7 bases fit TRBD1. V lost 3 bases to trimming and J lost 3 bases; unmatched junction nucleotides: 5. Per germline, CDR1 GTSNPN and CDR2 SVGIG (reference sequence). This CDR3 contains 13 residues. The CDR3 reads CAWRDRDSYEQYF. In DNA, the CDR3 is TGTGCCTGGAGGGACCGGGACAGCTACGAGCAGTACTTC.

The CDR3 loop reads CAISESGSNTEAFF. DNA for the CDR3: TGTGCCATCAGTGAGTCAGGGAGCAACACTGAAGCTTTCTTT. The chain combines TRBV10-3 with TRBJ1-1; D is undetermined. This CDR3 is 14 amino acids long. Between the trimmed V and J ends, which lost 0 bases and 2 bases, there was a span of 7 bases. CDR1 is ENHRY, CDR2 SYGVKD, per germline.

This chain joins TRBV18 and TRBJ1-5, with 12 positions matching TRBD1. The CDR3 sequence is 15 residues long. CDR1 and CDR2 (germline): KGHSH, LQKENI. Trimming removed 2 bases from V and 6 bases from J; junction bases left unmatched: 2. CDR3 DNA sequence: TGTGCCAGCTCACCAGGGACAGGGGGCGGTCAGCCCCAGCATTTT. Its translation is CASSPGTGGGQPQHF.

This clone is a singleton in its sample. The chain combines TRBV9 with TRBJ1-1, with 7 bases that match TRBD1. Germline V CDR1 and CDR2: SGDLS, YYNGEE. This CDR3 region has 13 residues. The V segment lost 0 bases and the J segment 7 bases; nucleotides outside the gene matches: 3. The CDR3 loop reads CASSVGQGDEAFF. CDR3 sequence (DNA): TGTGCCAGCAGCGTAGGGCAGGGGGATGAAGCTTTCTTT.

The V and J genes are TRBV4-2 and TRBJ2-2; no clear D gene. CDR3 length: 15 amino acids. Germline V gene sequence: CDR1 LGHNA, CDR2 YNFKEQ. The V end was cut by 4 bases, the J end by 0 bases, with 9 bases between. CDR3 in amino acids: CASSLSSANTGELFF. CDR3 coding DNA: TGTGCCAGCAGCCTTTCTTCCGCGAACACCGGGGAGCTGTTTTTT.

V is TRBV6-5 and J is TRBJ2-1; TRBD2 aligns across 7 bases. The ends lost 6 bases at V and 8 bases at J; junction bases unmatched: 7. The germline V gene encodes CDR1 MNHEY and CDR2 SVGAGI. There are 13 residues in the CDR3. CDR3 protein: CASSPFGGDEQFF. The CDR3 nucleotides are TGTGCCAGCAGCCCCTTTGGGGGGGATGAGCAGTTCTTC.

The J gene is TRBJ2-7, the V gene TRBV28; 12 bases map to TRBD1. The V gene's germline CDR1 is MDHEN and CDR2 SYDVKM. The trim removed 2 bases at V and 4 bases at J, leaving 3 bases unmatched. The CDR3 sequence is 15 residues long. The CDR3 region has the DNA TGTGCCAGCAGTTTAGGGACAGGGGGCGAATACGAGCAGTACTTC. It translates to CASSLGTGGEYEQYF.

This chain links TRBV2 with TRBJ1-1; D is uncertain. CDR1 SNHLY and CDR2 FYNNEI come from the germline V gene. The germline V and J ends were trimmed by 8 bases and 0 bases, with 10 bases remaining between them. The CDR3 spans 13 residues. CDR3 sequence: CASARDLNTEAFF. For the CDR3, the DNA is TGTGCCAGCGCCCGGGATCTGAACACTGAAGCTTTCTTT.

This chain links TRBV7-2 with TRBJ1-1; 7 bases line up with TRBD1. The CDR3 is made up of 15 amino acids. Germline V CDR1 and CDR2: SGHTA, FQGNSA. After removal of 3 bases from V and 4 bases from J, the junction contained 8 bases not matched to a gene. CDR3 nucleotide sequence: TGTGCCAGCAGCTTGGAAGACGGGACAGCCACTGAAGCTTTCTTT. It specifies CASSLEDGTATEAFF.

This clone appeared once. The chain employs TRBV20-1 and TRBJ1-2; no definite D call. Germline CDR1 DFQATT, CDR2 SNEGSKA (reference sequence). Trimming stripped 0 bases from V and 8 bases from J, with 4 bases between. This CDR3 has 10 amino acids. The CDR3 sequence is CSARDFGYTF. The CDR3 DNA follows: TGCAGTGCTAGAGACTTCGGCTACACCTTC.

This chain links TRBV7-2 with TRBJ1-1, with D possibly TRBD1 on 5 matching bases. Germline V gene data show CDR1 as SGHTA and CDR2 as FQGNSA. The CDR3 is made up of 15 amino acids. V lost 1 base, J lost 7 bases, and 16 bases lay in between. The CDR3 loop is CASSLVISGAGEAFF. DNA of the CDR3: TGTGCCAGCAGCTTAGTTATCTCTGGGGCAGGTGAAGCTTTCTTT.

The chain links TRBV4-2 to TRBJ2-3; 10 bases line up with TRBD2. CDR1 and CDR2 (germline): LGHNA, YNFKEQ. This CDR3 comprises 16 residues. Unmatched junction bases numbered 6, after V lost 0 bases and J lost 6 bases. The CDR3 DNA follows: TGTGCCAGCAGCCAAGACCCTAGCGGGGGATGGGATACGCAGTATTTT. Translating gives CASSQDPSGGWDTQYF.

The chain recombines TRBV29-1 with TRBJ2-5; 7 nucleotides line up with TRBD2. Trimming took 6 bases from V and 2 from J; bases not matched to a gene: 3. The length of the CDR3 is 12 residues. From germline, CDR1 is SQVTM and CDR2 ANQGSEA. CDR3 amino acids: CSVGRGQETQYF. The CDR3, as DNA: TGCAGCGTGGGGAGGGGACAAGAGACCCAGTACTTC.